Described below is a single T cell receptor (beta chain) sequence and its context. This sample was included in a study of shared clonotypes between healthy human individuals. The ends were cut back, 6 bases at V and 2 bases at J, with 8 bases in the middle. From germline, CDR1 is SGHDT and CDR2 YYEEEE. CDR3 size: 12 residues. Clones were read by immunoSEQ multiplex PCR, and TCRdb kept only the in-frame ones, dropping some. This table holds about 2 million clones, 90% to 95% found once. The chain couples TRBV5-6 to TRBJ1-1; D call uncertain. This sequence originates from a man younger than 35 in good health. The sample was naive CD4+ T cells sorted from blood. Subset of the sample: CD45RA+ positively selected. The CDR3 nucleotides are TGTGCCAGCAACCGATACAACACTGAAGCTTTCTTT. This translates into CASNRYNTEAFF.